The following is a T cell receptor beta chain sequence with its context. The authors reverse transcribed roughly 0.5 to 1 ug RNA with random hexamers. TCRdb ran MiXCR on the immunoSEQ multiplex PCR reads and lists one entry per CDR3 protein. This sample yields tens of thousands of distinct CDR3 sequences, of which 94% are seen a single time; roughly 1% belongs to the top ten. This sample was included in a study of CD8 T cells in Susac syndrome. The origin of this receptor is a human donor with Susac syndrome. Sequencing was performed on CD8+ T cells from PBMCs.

CDR3 in DNA: TGCAGTGCTCCTCTTGAGCGGGAGGTTAGTGAGCAGTTCTTC. It translates to CSAPLEREVSEQFF. The rearrangement uses TRBV20-1 and TRBJ2-1; 9 nucleotides line up with TRBD2. From germline, CDR1 is DFQATT and CDR2 SNEGSKA (reference sequence). V lost 5 bases and J lost 9; bases outside the gene matches: 11. The CDR3 is made up of 14 amino acids.